In this sample, the clone carrying this TCR beta chain turned up many times. Its antigen remains unidentified. The data stem from a study of T cell repertoires in cytomegalovirus infection. Turning to the study itself: Both CMV infection and a matching HLA type were indicated by public TCR beta signatures. Study findings and constraints: The ex vivo response was dominated by HLA-C-restricted CMV-specific TCR beta clonotypes. The cumulative frequency of public TCR beta families distinguished individuals who carried CMV together with the relevant HLA.

MiXCR, run by TCRdb on the reads, gives a single entry per CDR3 protein. The sample lists 250,000 to 300,000 distinct CDR3 sequences, roughly 10% occurring once. V was clipped by 3 bases and J by 0 bases; unmatched bases: 10. The germline gives CDR1 SGHTA, CDR2 FQGNSA. The CDR3 runs to 17 residues. The sequence was obtained from a human donor in good health (CMV status not recorded). Some clones in this sample may be carry-over from other donors' samples. The J gene is TRBJ2-7, the V gene TRBV7-2; 8 bases fit TRBD1. The sample comprised PBMCs. CDR3 DNA: TGTGCCAGCAGCTTTAGGGGGGCCAGGGGGCTCTCCTACGAGCAGTACTTC. It specifies CASSFRGARGLSYEQYF.